The 26 T cell receptor beta chains below were found in one sample sequenced in a study of early T cells in non-severe SARS-CoV-2 infection. MiXCR, applied by TCRdb to the 5' RACE reads, yields one record per CDR3 protein. This repertoire shows 60,000 to 90,000 distinct CDR3 sequences, 16% found once; its top ten account for approximately 2.9%. The sequencing sample was made of whole blood. Receptor source: an adult who was a healthcare worker with PCR-confirmed SARS-CoV-2 infection or an uninfected control (not recorded which).

The sample holds a few counts of this clonotype. The CDR3 coding sequence is TGCAGCTCAAGGGGAGGCGGAACTGAAGCTTTCTTT. As protein: CSSRGGGTEAFF. The V and J genes are TRBV29-1 and TRBJ1-1, with D possibly TRBD1 on 5 matching bases. Per germline, CDR1 SQVTM and CDR2 ANQGSEA. Trimming took off 8 bases at V and 5 bases at J, with 15 bases between the two ends. The CDR3 spans 12 residues. Variable domain in full (rest from reference TRBV29-1 and TRBJ1-1): SAVISQKPSRDICQRGTSLTIQCQVDSQVTMMFWYRQQPGQSLTLIATANQGSEATYESGFVIDKFPISRPNLTFSTLTVSNMSPEDSSIYLCSSRGGGTEAFFGQGTRLTVV.

The rearrangement joins TRBV12-3 or TRBV12-4 to TRBJ1-4, with D uncertain. This CDR3 is 15 amino acids long. Trimming shortened V by 3 bases and J by 3 bases, and 11 bases separated the two germline ends. The DNA of the CDR3 is TGTGCCAGCAGTTTCCTAGTAGCGCCTAATGAAAAACTGTTTTTT. Translation gives CASSFLVAPNEKLFF.

This clonotype was counted at least ten times. The chain uses TRBV20-1 and TRBJ2-3; TRBD2 matches at 10 bases. Germline V gene sequence: CDR1 DFQATT, CDR2 SNEGSKA (reference sequence). CDR3 size: 19 residues. V shed 3 bases and J 2 bases; nucleotides not matched to a gene: 17. The DNA of the CDR3 is TGCAGTGCTAGTCGCCCTGAGCTAGCGGGGGATTCCTACACAGATACGCAGTATTTT. Translated: CSASRPELAGDSYTDTQYF.

The chain is built from TRBV2 and TRBJ2-3; D ambiguous. CDR3 length: 13 residues. V shed 6 bases and J shed 3 bases, with 10 bases lying between them. In germline, CDR1 is SNHLY, CDR2 FYNNEI. The CDR3 sequence is CASRVRLTDTQYF. The CDR3 nucleotides read TGTGCCAGCAGAGTGAGACTGACAGATACGCAGTATTTT.

V gene TRBV5-1 combines with J gene TRBJ2-6, with a possible D match to TRBD1 (5 bases). Trimming removed 10 bases from V and 0 bases from J, with 11 bases in between. This CDR3 is built from 14 residues. Germline values: CDR1 SGHRS, CDR2 YFSETQ. The CDR3 loop reads CAGATVSGANVLTF. The CDR3 DNA sequence: TGCGCCGGGGCGACCGTCTCTGGGGCCAACGTCCTGACTTTC.

V and J are TRBV27 and TRBJ1-5; the match to TRBD1 covers 7 bases. From germline, CDR1 is MNHEY and CDR2 SMNVEV (reference sequence). The CDR3 runs to 14 residues. V trimming: 4 bases; J trimming: 4 bases; junction bases outside the gene matches: 4. The CDR3 loop reads CASSSYRGNQPQHF. The CDR3 DNA reads as TGTGCCAGCAGTTCATACAGGGGTAATCAGCCCCAGCATTTT.

V usage is TRBV19 and J usage is TRBJ2-6; D remains ambiguous. The CDR3 is 19 amino acids. Germline V gene sequence: CDR1 LNHDA, CDR2 SQIVND (reference sequence). Trimming pared 4 bases from V and 0 bases from J, leaving 19 bases between. The CDR3 here is CASSTSLGRQSSGANVLTF. Here the CDR3 DNA reads TGTGCCAGTAGTACATCCCTCGGACGGCAGAGCTCTGGGGCCAACGTCCTGACTTTC.

The CDR3 region has the DNA TGTGCCAGCCGGGGGGTGTCCTACAATGAGCAGTTCTTC. This encodes CASRGVSYNEQFF. The chain joins TRBV2 to TRBJ2-1; 7 nucleotides align to TRBD2. The CDR3 covers 13 residues. The germline V gene has CDR1 SNHLY and CDR2 FYNNEI. The junction had 2 bases not matched to a gene; V was cut back by 8 bases and J by 1 base.

This chain links TRBV3-1 with TRBJ2-3, with 9 bases aligning to TRBD1. V lost 4 bases, J lost 4 bases, and 9 bases stayed unmatched. The CDR3 is 16 amino acids. Germline values: CDR1 LGHDT, CDR2 YNNKEL (reference sequence). The CDR3 nucleotides read TGTGCCAGCAGCCTAAACCCGGGACAGGGTGCAGATACGCAGTATTTT. Its protein is CASSLNPGQGADTQYF.

This clonotype occurred a few times. The rearrangement uses TRBV12-3 or TRBV12-4 and TRBJ1-4; D may be TRBD1 (6 bases). V gave up 6 bases and J gave up 13 bases, with 21 bases separating them. The CDR3 extends over 14 amino acids. This CDR3 is CASSRDTLGAGLFF. The CDR3 nucleotides read TGTGCCAGCAGCCGGGACACCCTAGGGGCCGGACTGTTTTTT.

This clonotype appeared a few times. V gene TRBV29-1 combines with J gene TRBJ1-4; 10 nucleotides agree with TRBD1. The CDR3 runs 13 residues. V lost 7 bases, J lost 8 bases, and 7 bases stayed unmatched. Germline loops: CDR1 SQVTM, CDR2 ANQGSEA. The CDR3 nucleotides are TGCAGCGCTACCGGGACAGGGGAGGAAAAACTGTTTTTT. Translation: CSATGTGEEKLFF. Looking up the rest from reference TRBV29-1 and TRBJ1-4 gives the full variable domain: SAVISQKPSRDICQRGTSLTIQCQVDSQVTMMFWYRQQPGQSLTLIATANQGSEATYESGFVIDKFPISRPNLTFSTLTVSNMSPEDSSIYLCSATGTGEEKLFFGSGTQLSVL.

V and J are TRBV11-2 and TRBJ2-7; no clear D. Trimming removed 1 base from V and 4 bases from J, with 8 bases in between. CDR3 length: 13 residues. Germline V CDR1 and CDR2: SGHAT, FQNNGV. CDR3 region: CASSLGLRYEQYF. In DNA, the CDR3 is TGTGCCAGCAGCTTAGGCCTGCGATACGAGCAGTACTTC.

V gene TRBV7-8 combines with J gene TRBJ2-6, with D perhaps given as TRBD1 or TRBD2 (5 bases each). CDR1 SGHVS and CDR2 FQNEAQ come from the germline V gene. This CDR3 spans 17 amino acids. The V gene lost 6 bases and the J gene lost 2 bases, with 17 bases spanning the gap. The DNA for the CDR3 is TGTGCCAGCAGACCCCTCCAGGGACCCGCTGGGGCCAACGTCCTGACTTTC. Its protein is CASRPLQGPAGANVLTF. Filled out from reference TRBV7-8 and TRBJ2-6, the complete variable domain reads GAGVSQSPRYKVAKRGQDVALRCDPISGHVSLFWYQQALGQGPEFLTYFQNEAQLDKSGLPSDRFFAERPEGSVSTLKIQRTQQEDSAVYLCASRPLQGPAGANVLTFGAGSRLTVL.

In this sample, this clonotype turned up a few times. CDR3: CAWMDDGGESPFYEQYF. The CDR3, as DNA: TGTGCCTGGATGGATGATGGGGGTGAGAGTCCATTCTACGAGCAGTACTTC. The chain combines TRBV30 with TRBJ2-7, with D tentatively TRBD1 or TRBD2 (5 bases each). V was clipped by 4 bases and J by 3 bases, with 25 bases between them. Germline loops: CDR1 GTSNPN, CDR2 SVGIG (reference sequence). The CDR3 covers 17 residues.

This sequence joins TRBV5-5 and TRBJ2-7; D may match TRBD1 or TRBD2 (5 bases each). Germline values: CDR1 SGHKS, CDR2 YYEKEE (reference sequence). V dropped 6 bases and J dropped 4 bases, with 20 bases sitting between them. CDR3 length: 15 residues. CDR3 sequence: CASNPLGAPRYEQYF. DNA for the CDR3: TGTGCCAGCAATCCCCTCGGGGCCCCGAGATACGAGCAGTACTTC.

This chain joins TRBV19 and TRBJ1-4; D possibly corresponds to TRBD1 (5 bases). Germline V gene sequence: CDR1 LNHDA, CDR2 SQIVND (reference sequence). V was trimmed by 1 base and J by 7 bases, leaving 19 bases between them. The CDR3 has 17 amino acids. This CDR3 reads CASSIGPTGSWSEKLFF. As DNA, the CDR3 is TGTGCCAGTAGTATAGGCCCCACAGGCAGTTGGAGTGAAAAACTGTTTTTT.

This clonotype was picked up a small number of times. V and J are TRBV11-2 and TRBJ2-7; possibly TRBD2 for D (5 bases). The CDR3 is 14 residues long. Trimming took off 2 bases at V and 0 bases at J, with 8 bases between the two ends. Germline values: CDR1 SGHAT, CDR2 FQNNGV. The CDR3 region is CASSLLGSSYEQYF. CDR3 nucleotides: TGTGCCAGCAGCTTATTGGGGAGCTCCTACGAGCAGTACTTC.

The genes are TRBV7-8 and TRBJ1-1; D gene unclear. Germline V gene sequence: CDR1 SGHVS, CDR2 FQNEAQ. CDR3 length equals 13 residues. Trimming shortened V by 2 bases and J by 1 base, and 5 bases separated the two germline ends. CDR3 amino acids: CASSLIQNTEAFF. DNA of the CDR3: TGTGCCAGCAGCTTAATCCAGAACACTGAAGCTTTCTTT.

The sample holds a few counts of this clonotype. J is TRBJ2-7 and V is TRBV4-2; D perhaps matches TRBD2 (6 bases). V lost 1 base and J lost 3, with 7 bases in between. The germline gives CDR1 LGHNA, CDR2 YNFKEQ. The CDR3 totals 13 residues. Written as DNA, the CDR3 is TGTGCCAGCAGCCAAGTCGGGGGCTACGAGCAGTACTTC. It codes for CASSQVGGYEQYF.

The chain recombines TRBV11-3 with TRBJ1-1, with D unclear. With 4 bases removed from V and 2 bases from J, the gap between germline ends came to 8 bases. This CDR3 contains 13 residues. Germline CDR1 reads SGHNT; CDR2 reads YENEEA. CDR3: CASSSHPNTEAFF. The DNA for the CDR3 is TGTGCCAGCAGCTCCCACCCCAACACTGAAGCTTTCTTT.

The chain carries TRBV30 and TRBJ2-1; perhaps TRBD1 as D (5 bases). CDR3 length: 15 amino acids. Trimming took 0 bases from V and 4 from J, leaving 13 bases between them. Per germline, CDR1 GTSNPN and CDR2 SVGIG (reference sequence). The CDR3 region has the DNA TGTGCCTGGAGTGTCGGTAGACAGCAGTACAATGAGCAGTTCTTC. It yields the protein CAWSVGRQQYNEQFF.

This clonotype showed up just a few times. CDR3 DNA: TGTGCCACCGGGACAGGTGAGGATCAGCCCCAGCATTTT. Its translation: CATGTGEDQPQHF. The chain carries TRBV27 and TRBJ1-5; 8 bases are a match to TRBD1. Germline CDR1 reads MNHEY; CDR2 reads SMNVEV (reference sequence). V was clipped by 10 bases and J by 5 bases; unmatched bases: 7. The CDR3 is made up of 13 amino acids.

The genes are TRBV7-9 and TRBJ2-3; tentatively, D is TRBD2 (5 bases). V lost 4 bases and J 5 bases, leaving 13 bases between the germline ends. The CDR3 is 14 amino acids. The V gene's germline CDR1 is SEHNR and CDR2 FQNEAQ (reference sequence). In DNA, the CDR3 is TGTGCCAGCAGCTCCTCGGGATGGATAGATACGCAGTATTTT. Translation: CASSSSGWIDTQYF.

The chain recombines TRBV5-1 with TRBJ2-3; TRBD2 agrees at 9 bases. The V gene's germline CDR1 is SGHRS and CDR2 YFSETQ. The length of the CDR3 is 16 residues. J gave up 3 bases and V 0 bases, and 5 bases lay outside the gene matches. The CDR3 is CASSLVSSGRTDTQYF. CDR3 nucleotides: TGCGCCAGCAGCTTGGTGTCCAGCGGGAGGACAGATACGCAGTATTTT.

The rearrangement joins TRBV19 to TRBJ2-1, with 7 bases fitting TRBD1. The CDR3 runs 15 residues. V gave up 0 bases and J gave up 8 bases; unmatched junction bases: 7. Germline CDR1 reads LNHDA; CDR2 reads SQIVND (reference sequence). The CDR3 spells CASSIDPATGDEQFF. CDR3 DNA sequence: TGTGCCAGTAGTATAGATCCCGCTACAGGGGATGAGCAGTTCTTC. Using reference TRBV19 and TRBJ2-1 for the parts outside the CDR3, the full variable domain is DGGITQSPKYLFRKEGQNVTLSCEQNLNHDAMYWYRQDPGQGLRLIYYSQIVNDFQKGDIAEGYSVSREKKESFPLTVTSAQKNPTAFYLCASSIDPATGDEQFFGPGTRLTVL.

Ten or more counts support this clonotype. The genes are TRBV6-5 and TRBJ2-1; 10 nucleotides match TRBD2. This CDR3 is built from 15 residues. The V segment lost 6 bases and the J segment 3 bases; nucleotides outside the gene matches: 5. Germline CDR1 is MNHEY and CDR2 is SVGAGI. The CDR3 here is CASRPGTSVYNEQFF. The CDR3, as DNA: TGTGCCAGCAGACCCGGGACTAGCGTCTACAATGAGCAGTTCTTC.